This entry lists 4 T cell receptor beta chains sequenced from one sample in a study of identical twins. One entry per CDR3 protein results from TCRdb running MiXCR on the 5' RACE reads. The table has about 530,000 distinct CDR3 sequences, 12% to 15% seen once; the top ten hold around 0.4%. This same sample was also taken into another study, of yellow fever vaccine responses in identical twins.

What was sequenced was CD4+ T cells sorted from blood. These receptors came from a woman aged 18 to 35 in good health.

V usage is TRBV28 and J usage is TRBJ2-2; D may be TRBD1 or TRBD2 (5 bases each). Germline CDR1 MDHEN, CDR2 SYDVKM. CDR3 length: 15 residues. The V gene lost 10 bases and the J gene lost 5 bases, with 20 bases spanning the gap. CDR3 residues: CATHPGTRRTGELFF. For the CDR3, the DNA is TGTGCCACCCACCCCGGGACCAGAAGAACCGGGGAGCTGTTTTTT.

The J gene is TRBJ2-4, the V gene TRBV11-2, with TRBD2 matching 9 bases. V lost 3 bases, J lost 6 bases, and 15 bases stayed unmatched. This CDR3 region has 18 residues. The V gene's germline CDR1 is SGHAT and CDR2 FQNNGV. Here the CDR3 DNA reads TGTGCCAGCAGCTTGCTATTTCGCGGGAGGGCCTCTGGAAACATTCAGTACTTC. Translating gives CASSLLFRGRASGNIQYF.

The chain couples TRBV20-1 to TRBJ2-3, with 7 bases lining up with TRBD1. CDR3 length equals 13 residues. Germline assignment: CDR1 DFQATT and CDR2 SNEGSKA (reference sequence). V lost 7 bases and J lost 2; bases outside the gene matches: 6. Written as DNA, the CDR3 is TGCAGTGAACCGGACAGGTTCACAGATACGCAGTATTTT. Translating it yields CSEPDRFTDTQYF.

The chain employs TRBV28 and TRBJ2-4; TRBD2 is a possible D gene (6 bases). The CDR3 loop spans 13 amino acids. V was trimmed by 7 bases and J by 5 bases, leaving 12 bases between them. The germline gives CDR1 MDHEN, CDR2 SYDVKM. The CDR3: CASIRGMENIQYF. CDR3 in DNA: TGTGCCAGCATTCGGGGGATGGAAAACATTCAGTACTTC. Looking up the rest from reference TRBV28 and TRBJ2-4 gives the full variable domain: DVKVTQSSRYLVKRTGEKVFLECVQDMDHENMFWYRQDPGLGLRLIYFSYDVKMKEKGDIPEGYSVSREKKERFSLILESASTNQTSMYLCASIRGMENIQYFGAGTRLSVL.